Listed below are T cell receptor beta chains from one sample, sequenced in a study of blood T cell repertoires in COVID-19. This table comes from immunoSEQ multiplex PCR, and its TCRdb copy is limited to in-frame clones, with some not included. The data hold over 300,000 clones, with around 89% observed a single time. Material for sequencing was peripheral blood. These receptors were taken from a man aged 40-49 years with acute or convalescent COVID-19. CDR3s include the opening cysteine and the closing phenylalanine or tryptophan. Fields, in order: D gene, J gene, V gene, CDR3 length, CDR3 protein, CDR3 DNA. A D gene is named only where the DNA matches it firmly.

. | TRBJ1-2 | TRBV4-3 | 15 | CASSQDGTANYGYTF | TGCGCCAGCAGCCAAGATGGTACGGCTAACTATGGCTACACCTTC
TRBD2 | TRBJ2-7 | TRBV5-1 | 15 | CASSLRRGAPYEQYF | TGCGCCAGCAGCTTGAGGCGGGGGGCTCCGTACGAGCAGTACTTC
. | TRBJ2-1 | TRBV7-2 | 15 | CASSLRQGTPNEQFF | TGTGCCAGCAGCTTAAGGCAGGGAACCCCCAATGAGCAGTTCTTC
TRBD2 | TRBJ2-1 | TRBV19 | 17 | CASSQPTSGGYVDEQFF | TGTGCCAGTAGCCAACCGACTAGCGGGGGGTATGTAGATGAGCAGTTCTTC
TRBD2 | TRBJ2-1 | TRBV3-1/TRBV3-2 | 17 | CASSRDALGLADNEQFF | TGTGCCAGCAGCCGGGACGCTCTGGGACTAGCGGACAATGAGCAGTTCTTC
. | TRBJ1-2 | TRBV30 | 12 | CAWTGGGGGYTF | TGTGCCTGGACCGGCGGGGGAGGGGGCTACACCTTC
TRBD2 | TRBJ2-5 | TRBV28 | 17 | CASSFGLAGIVRETQYF | TGTGCCAGCAGTTTCGGACTAGCGGGAATAGTACGAGAGACCCAGTACTTC
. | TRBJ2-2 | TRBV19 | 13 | CASSMMAGGELFF | TGTGCCAGTAGTATGATGGCAGGCGGGGAGCTGTTTTTT
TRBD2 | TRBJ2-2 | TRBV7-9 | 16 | CASSPRSGRSGGELFF | TGTGCCAGCAGCCCTCGTAGCGGGAGAAGCGGCGGGGAGCTGTTTTTT
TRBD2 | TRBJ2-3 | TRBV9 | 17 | CASSGGLAGWGADTQYF | TGTGCCAGCAGCGGGGGACTAGCGGGTTGGGGCGCAGATACGCAGTATTTT
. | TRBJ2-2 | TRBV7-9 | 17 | CASSSITGVGRTGELFF | TGTGCCAGCAGTTCCATAACAGGCGTAGGCCGCACCGGGGAGCTGTTTTTT
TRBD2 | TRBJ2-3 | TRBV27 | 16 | CASSLVLAGGTDTQYF | TGTGCCAGCAGTTTAGTCCTAGCGGGAGGCACAGATACGCAGTATTTT
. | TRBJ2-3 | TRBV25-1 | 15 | CASSEATASTDTQYF | TGTGCCAGCAGTGAAGCCACAGCAAGCACAGATACGCAGTATTTT
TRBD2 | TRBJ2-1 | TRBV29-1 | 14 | CSVGLDFSYNEQFF | TGCAGCGTGGGACTAGACTTCTCCTACAATGAGCAGTTCTTC
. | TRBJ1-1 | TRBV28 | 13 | CASHMEGNTEAFF | TGTGCCAGCCACATGGAGGGCAACACTGAAGCTTTCTTT
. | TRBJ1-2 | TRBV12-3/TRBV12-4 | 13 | CASSLGSVNGYTF | TGTGCCAGCAGTTTAGGATCGGTAAATGGCTACACCTTC
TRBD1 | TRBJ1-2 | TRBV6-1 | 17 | CASSEDQAWTGNYGYTF | TGTGCCAGCAGTGAAGACCAAGCCTGGACAGGGAACTATGGCTACACCTTC
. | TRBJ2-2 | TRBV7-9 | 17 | CASSPHRLARGTGELFF | TGTGCCAGCAGCCCACACCGCCTAGCGCGAGGGACCGGGGAGCTGTTTTTT